This T cell receptor (beta chain) derives from a study of CD4 T cells in relation to SARS-CoV-2 and coronaviruses. Study-wide background: No peptide or an HIV-1 Nef peptide pool served as negative control.

As for this clone: Its target is unknown.

The unexposed donors gave CD4+ T cells in 2011-2018, prior to COVID-19. Isolation of CD4+ T cells took place after 10 days in culture. Unexposed-donor CD4+ T cells were probed with SARS-CoV-2 S/N and four cold-coronavirus spikes, cells permitting. Cultures held 2 million to 2.5 million PBMCs per well with 8.5 to 10 IU/ml IL-2. This table comes from immunoSEQ multiplex PCR, and its TCRdb copy is limited to in-frame clones, with some not included. This table has more than 15,000 clones, more than 75% appearing once. The CDR3 runs to 15 residues. The germline V gene encodes CDR1 MNHEY and CDR2 SVGAGI. V lost 6 bases to trimming and J lost 4 bases, with 18 bases between them.

The sequence was collected from a human donor in good health. Source material: CD4+ T cells from PBMCs, cultured in vitro. V is TRBV6-5 and J is TRBJ2-5; D could derive from TRBD1 or TRBD2 (5 bases each). The CDR3 spells CASSADSEAGETQYF. The DNA of the CDR3 is TGTGCCAGCAGCGCAGACAGTGAGGCGGGAGAGACCCAGTACTTC.